Within the sample, the clone carrying this T cell receptor (beta chain) is large (0.1 to 1%). Between the trimmed V and J ends, which lost 0 bases and 6 bases, there was a span of 3 bases. This CDR3 region has 12 residues. CDR1 and CDR2 from the germline V gene are MGHRA and YSYEKL. The table came from immunoSEQ multiplex PCR; TCRdb's copy has only in-frame clones and leaves some out. The sample lists some 96,000 clones; less than 90% were seen once. The entry originates in a study of control samples from healthy donors and cancer patients. Material for sequencing was blood. This chain links TRBV4-1 with TRBJ2-1; D is unclear. The TCR sequence derives from a woman between 50 and 59 years old in good health. The CDR3 region is CASSQESNEQFF. The CDR3 DNA sequence: TGCGCCAGCAGCCAAGAGTCCAATGAGCAGTTCTTC.